A selection of T cell receptor beta chains follows, all from one sample in a study of blood T cell repertoires in COVID-19. Data came from immunoSEQ multiplex PCR; TCRdb stores just in-frame clones and leaves some out. The sample lists around 140,000 clones; more than 75% were seen once. Material: peripheral blood. Every receptor here comes from a man aged 45-65 years who had recovered from COVID-19. CDR3s include the opening cysteine and the closing phenylalanine or tryptophan. The D gene is left open where the match is weak. Clone size is given for some rows only: seen once, a few or many times, or a class if the clone is expanded.

size	D	V	J	DNA	CDR3
-	-	TRBV30	TRBJ1-5	TGTGCCTGGAACGGGGTTTCCAATCAGCCCCAGCATTTT	CAWNGVSNQPQHF
-	TRBD1	TRBV12-5	TRBJ2-7	TGTGCTAGTGATTCGACAGGGAGCTCCTACGAGCAGTACTTC	CASDSTGSSYEQYF
many	-	TRBV19	TRBJ2-7	TGTGCCAGTAGTATATTCGCAGGGTATGGGATGAACGAGCAGTACTTC	CASSIFAGYGMNEQYF
-	-	TRBV11-2	TRBJ2-6	TGTGCCAGCAGCTTAGGGTCGGTTCTTTCGGGGGCCAACGTCCTGACTTTC	CASSLGSVLSGANVLTF
-	-	TRBV2	TRBJ1-5	TGTGCCAGTCAAAACTACAGGGAGTCCCAGCATTTT	CASQNYRESQHF
-	-	TRBV3-1/TRBV3-2	TRBJ1-1	TGTGCCAGCAGCCAAGACAGGGGTCGGTACACTGAAGCTTTCTTT	CASSQDRGRYTEAFF
-	TRBD1	TRBV18	TRBJ1-2	TGTGCCAGCTCACCCGCGGGACAGGGCACCTATGGCTACACCTTC	CASSPAGQGTYGYTF
-	-	TRBV7-9	TRBJ1-3	TGTGCCGGAACAGAATCTGGAAACACCATATATTTT	CAGTESGNTIYF
many	-	TRBV11-3	TRBJ1-6	TGTGCCAGCAGCTTAGGGCAGAGGAATTCACCCCTCCACTTT	CASSLGQRNSPLHF
-	TRBD2	TRBV7-6	TRBJ2-1	TGTGCCAGCAGTTATAGCGGGGGGGCCGTTAATGAGCAGTTCTTC	CASSYSGGAVNEQFF
-	-	TRBV30	TRBJ1-6	TGTGCCTGGATGTCTGACCGACTCTCCCCCCTCCACTTT	CAWMSDRLSPLHF
-	TRBD1	TRBV3-1/TRBV3-2	TRBJ2-5	TGTGCCAGCAGCCAAGACGAGACAGGGACAGAGACCCAGTACTTC	CASSQDETGTETQYF
-	-	TRBV6-5	TRBJ1-2	TGTGCCAGCAGGGCCCTCGGGGAGGGCTATGGCTACACCTTC	CASRALGEGYGYTF
-	TRBD1	TRBV6-2/TRBV6-3	TRBJ2-7	TGTGCCAGCAGTGCGACAGGGAGCTCCTACGAGCAGTACTTC	CASSATGSSYEQYF
-	TRBD1	TRBV19	TRBJ1-5	TGTGCCAGTAGTCTCCGGGACAGACTTCTCTCGCCCCAGCATTTT	CASSLRDRLLSPQHF
-	TRBD1	TRBV6-5	TRBJ2-2	TGTGCCAGCAGCCAGGACAGGGAAGGGACCGGGGAGCTGTTTTTT	CASSQDREGTGELFF
-	TRBD1	TRBV19	TRBJ2-1	TGTGCCAGTAGTAGGATACCGGGACAGGGGACCAATGAGCAGTTCTTC	CASSRIPGQGTNEQFF
once	TRBD2	TRBV4-2	TRBJ2-2	TGTGCCAGCAGCCAATCGTTACTAGCGGGGGGGACGGGGGAGCTGTTTTTT	CASSQSLLAGGTGELFF
-	TRBD2	TRBV10-2	TRBJ2-7	TGCGCCAGCAGTAATGGGGGGCGGGGGGGCCACGAGCAGTACTTC	CASSNGGRGGHEQYF
-	-	TRBV11-3	TRBJ2-7	TGTGCCAGCAGCTTAGGACTGGGGGACAACTCCTACGAGCAGTACTTC	CASSLGLGDNSYEQYF
-	-	TRBV7-3	TRBJ2-2	TGTGCCAGCAGCCCAGACAGAGCGAACACCGGGGAGCTGTTTTTT	CASSPDRANTGELFF
-	-	TRBV9	TRBJ1-5	TGTGCCAGCAGCGTATACGCAGGGGATCAGCCCCAGCATTTT	CASSVYAGDQPQHF
-	-	TRBV6-5	TRBJ2-2	TGTGCCAGCAGACGGGACAATGCCGGGGAGCTGTTTTTT	CASRRDNAGELFF
few	-	TRBV11-3	TRBJ1-3	TGTGCCAGCAGCCCGGGACTCGCCGGAAACACCATATATTTT	CASSPGLAGNTIYF
-	-	TRBV5-5	TRBJ1-2	TGTGCCAGCAGCTTGCTAGGCAGGGGAGATGGCTACACCTTC	CASSLLGRGDGYTF
-	-	TRBV5-1	TRBJ1-2	TGCGCCAGCAGCTTGGTTCTGCAGGGTATCGATGGCTACACCTTC	CASSLVLQGIDGYTF
-	-	TRBV5-6	TRBJ2-7	TGTGCCAGCAGCTTGCGTGCGTCCTACGAGCAGTACTTC	CASSLRASYEQYF
-	-	TRBV18	TRBJ1-5	TGTGCCAGCTCACCACGAGGTTGGCAGTTTAACAATCAGCCCCAGCATTTT	CASSPRGWQFNNQPQHF
-	-	TRBV7-9	TRBJ2-5	TGTGCCAGCAGCTTGGTGTACAGTATAGGTCAGGAGACCCAGTACTTC	CASSLVYSIGQETQYF
-	TRBD1	TRBV4-3	TRBJ2-7	TGCGCCAGCAGCCATTTTACAGGGGACTACGAGCAGTACTTC	CASSHFTGDYEQYF
-	TRBD1	TRBV4-1	TRBJ2-7	TGCGCCAGCAGCCAAGACAGGGGGATCTCCTACGAGCAGTACTTC	CASSQDRGISYEQYF
-	TRBD1	TRBV6-6	TRBJ2-2	TGTGCCAGCAACCGACAGGGCGAGTTAAACACCGGGGAGCTGTTTTTT	CASNRQGELNTGELFF
-	-	TRBV14	TRBJ1-1	TGTGCCAGCAGCCAAGCCCCCCAAGCGGGAACTGAAGCTTTCTTT	CASSQAPQAGTEAFF
-	-	TRBV6-5	TRBJ2-6	TGTGCCAGCAGTTACGGCCCCTCTGGGGCCAACGTCCTGACTTTC	CASSYGPSGANVLTF
-	TRBD2	TRBV5-6	TRBJ2-3	TGTGCCAGCAGCCATCCGACAGGTTCGGGGGGGCATTTT	CASSHPTGSGGHF
-	-	TRBV2	TRBJ1-5	TGTGCCAGCAGTGAAAGACAGGCCTCTCAGCCCCAGCATTTT	CASSERQASQPQHF
-	TRBD1	TRBV6-5	TRBJ1-1	TGTGCCAGCAGCCCGACAGGGGTGAACACTGAAGCTTTCTTT	CASSPTGVNTEAFF
few	-	TRBV7-2	TRBJ1-3	TGTGCCAGCAGCTTAGCGGCGGACTCTGGAAACACCATATATTTT	CASSLAADSGNTIYF
-	-	TRBV28	TRBJ2-5	TGTGCCAGCAGTACCAGCCCGGGGGACGAGACCCAGTACTTC	CASSTSPGDETQYF
once	TRBD2	TRBV4-3	TRBJ2-7	TGCGCCAGCAGCCAGGGGACTAGCGGGGGTACCTACGAGCAGTACTTC	CASSQGTSGGTYEQYF
-	-	TRBV2	TRBJ1-2	TGTGCCAGCAGTGAATCGGGGTACTATGGCTACACCTTC	CASSESGYYGYTF
-	TRBD2	TRBV4-3	TRBJ2-2	TGCGCCAGCAGCCAAGATCTCGGCGGGGGGCCTCACACCGGGGAGCTGTTTTTT	CASSQDLGGGPHTGELFF
-	-	TRBV5-1	TRBJ1-1	TGCGCCAGCAGCTTCCAATCGACCAAGGACATGAACACTGAAGCTTTCTTT	CASSFQSTKDMNTEAFF
-	-	TRBV5-6	TRBJ2-3	TGTGCCAGCAGCTCCTCAGGTCTGAGCACAGATACGCAGTATTTT	CASSSSGLSTDTQYF
-	-	TRBV5-4	TRBJ2-1	TGTGCCAGCAGCCGGGAGATAGCGCGGAGCTCCTACAATGAGCAGTTCTTC	CASSREIARSSYNEQFF
-	TRBD1	TRBV7-3	TRBJ2-2	TGTGCCAGCAACTTATCGCCGGGACAGGGGGCTGGCGGGGAGCTGTTTTTT	CASNLSPGQGAGGELFF
-	TRBD1	TRBV7-7	TRBJ1-5	TGTGCCAGCAGCTTTCCCAACAGGGGCAGCAATCAGCCCCAGCATTTT	CASSFPNRGSNQPQHF